Many counts were recorded for the clone carrying this T cell receptor (beta chain). Time point here: persistent/refractory GD, antithyroid drugs over 5 years with positive TRAb. With RNA extracted from PBMCs as input, the TCR library was made. Recruitment took place at an endocrinology department in Xi'an, China. V gave up 10 bases and J gave up 0 bases, with 19 bases separating them. Looked up from germline, CDR1 is MNHNS and CDR2 is SASEGT. The CDR3 spans 15 residues. The data belong to a study of regulatory T cells in long-lasting Graves disease. Study-level information: Disease was considered persistent Graves' disease after over 5 years of antithyroid drugs (with positive TSH receptor antibodies).

Arm-PCR of CDR3 regions and iRepertoire HTBI primers were the basis on which TCR beta libraries were built. In the original workflow: Segment identification across samples yielded about 60 TRBV and some 13 TRBJ segments. Each CDR3 protein gets one entry after TCRdb re-called the multiplex PCR reads with MiXCR. These V and J calls originate from TCRdb's pipeline instead of the authors' own analysis. The sample holds 390,000 or so distinct CDR3 sequences, roughly 23% seen once. This chain links TRBV6-1 with TRBJ2-7, with D unresolved. Here the sequenced sample was peripheral blood mononuclear cells (PBMCs), taken when the disease was refractory, from a patient treated with antithyroid drugs. This TCR was sampled from a woman aged 40 to 50 with Graves disease. CDR3 amino acids: CATHRATKFSYEQYF. The CDR3 region has the DNA TGTGCCACACATAGGGCAACCAAATTCTCCTACGAGCAGTACTTC.